The T cell receptor beta chain under discussion was sequenced for a study of blood T cell repertoires in COVID-19 (dated by TCRdb to 2019 to 2021). At the level of the whole study: Collaborator samples came from the United States, Italy and Spain and covered acute and convalescent phases of COVID-19. A de-identified subject ID, COVID-19 status, age in years and sex were almost always included in the sample metadata. The material from the prospective study consisted of cDNA or gDNA derived from T cells, B-cell-depleted T cells, or PBMCs. Samples were obtained from the ongoing ImmuneRACE study (first 160 participants) and from over a thousand subjects provided by 6 global collaborators. The repertoires were made available in a free public database intended to serve as a resource for research on the immune response to SARS-CoV-2. Where HLA class I and class II types were available, the types were taken from metadata supplied by the sample provider, not from assay-based typing. Deeply sampled blood TCRbeta repertoires from subjects exposed to, actively infected with, or recovered from COVID-19 were included in the dataset.

Participants in the prospective study were aged roughly 18 to 95 years, lived in some 24 United States geographic areas, and enrolled through a virtual design. To assign participants to cohorts, the prospective study relied on clinical history that participants themselves reported in a screening survey and a study questionnaire. ImmuneRACE Cohort 3 recovered participants were defined by two consecutive negative NP/OP PCR tests, healthcare professional clearance, or symptom resolution. In the prospective study, mobile phlebotomists collected whole blood, serum and a nasopharyngeal or oropharyngeal swab from each participant. Prospective study participants could optionally give additional blood draws and questionnaires over a roughly 2-month period. Before DNA extraction, prospective study blood samples were shipped either frozen or at room temperature. TCRbeta CDR3 regions were amplified from genomic DNA using the immunoSEQ Assay, a bias-controlled multiplex PCR. On the study's bioinformatics: The number of nucleated cells in each sample was estimated from the amplification of reference gene primers within the assay. Sequence reads were collapsed and filtered to measure the absolute abundance of every unique TCRbeta CDR3 rearrangement. For each sample, productive Simpson clonality was calculated by taking the square root of Simpson's diversity index across productive rearrangements. The table was pulled from immuneACCESS by TCRdb, which kept in-frame rearrangements only. Such tables lose some clones; where checked, under half of the loss comes from unresolved V genes, and the rest has no known cause. V and J calls and clone size are as listed in that table; D and trimming were resolved from the DNA. Present in this sample are approximately 200,000 clones, around 84% of which were seen just once. The ten largest clones take up roughly a sixth of the sample.

Concerning this clone itself: Its antigen target is currently unknown. No clone much larger than this one lies a single base away; base qualities are absent.

The CDR3, cysteine through phenylalanine, is 16 amino acids long. Only the CDR3 part of the read is kept: 48 bases, read in frame from the first base. The germline V gene (reference sequence) supplies CDR1 WNHNN and CDR2 SYGVQD. From V the trimming removes 7 bases and from J it removes 5 bases, while the gene matches leave 15 bases of the junction unaccounted for. Study-wide findings and limitations: The quantity of clinical and demographic metadata differed by source and by participant and was supplied without curation.

This receptor was taken from a man aged 35-49 years who had recovered from COVID-19. The sequenced material came from PBMCs or T cells enriched from blood (not recorded which). Recombination joined TRBV10-1 with TRBJ2-3, and 7 junctional nucleotides match TRBD2. The CDR3 amino acid sequence is: CASTPGVGRGGDTQYF. In nucleotide form, the sequence is TGCGCCAGCACCCCAGGCGTAGGGAGGGGAGGAGATACGCAGTATTTT.